The entry below gives a single TCR beta chain sequence along with its context. Its antigen is still unknown. No qualities accompany the bases; no much larger clone lies one base away. The collaborating institutions used their own protocols to collect whole blood in K2EDTA tubes. For TCRbeta analysis, collaborators shipped samples in one of three forms: frozen whole blood, isolated PBMCs, or DNA extracted from either of those sample types. The data were obtained in a study of blood T cell repertoires in COVID-19 (TCRdb year 2020). About the study as a whole: Samples covering the acute and convalescent phases of COVID-19 were provided by collaborators in the United States, Italy and Spain. The material from the prospective study consisted of cDNA or gDNA derived from T cells, B-cell-depleted T cells, or PBMCs. Deeply sampled blood TCRbeta repertoires from subjects exposed to, actively infected with, or recovered from COVID-19 were included in the dataset. A freely available public database, intended as a resource for researchers studying the immune response to SARS-CoV-2, is where the repertoires were released. The samples were drawn from two sources: the first 160 participants of the ongoing ImmuneRACE study, and some 1,300 subjects contributed by 6 global collaborators. A de-identified subject ID, COVID-19 status, age in years and sex were almost always included in the sample metadata. Where available, HLA class I and class II types were taken from metadata supplied by the sample provider and were not determined by assay-based typing. On the study overall, not on this receptor specifically: The amount of clinical and demographic metadata varied by source and participant and was provided uncurated.

TCRbeta CDR3 regions were amplified from genomic DNA by means of the immunoSEQ Assay, a bias-controlled multiplex PCR. The authors' pipeline ran thus. The number of nucleated cells in each sample was estimated from the amplification of reference gene primers within the assay. To quantify the absolute abundance of each unique TCRbeta CDR3 rearrangement, sequence reads were collapsed and filtered. Productive Simpson clonality was computed per sample as the square root of Simpson's diversity index over productive rearrangements. Sourced from immuneACCESS, this table was stored by TCRdb with only in-frame sequences that have V and J called. A share of the clones is absent; for the studies checked, an unresolved V gene accounts for under half, and the remainder has no known explanation. V and J calls and clone size are given by that table; D and trimming were obtained from the DNA. Counted in this sample were about 220,000 clones; roughly four fifths of them appeared once. Jointly, the top ten make up approximately 4.5% of the sample.

This receptor was taken from a woman between 65 and 79 years old with acute or convalescent COVID-19. The sequenced sample was peripheral blood.

The DNA sequence is as follows: TGTGCCAGCAGCTCCGGACTAGCGGGGATTAACACAGATACGCAGTATTTT. Its amino acids are CASSSGLAGINTDTQYF. The chain employs TRBV5-5 and TRBJ2-3; 12 bases in the middle match TRBD2. The CDR3 has 17 amino acids, counting the end cysteine and phenylalanine. Only the CDR3 DNA is retained, 51 bases long and in frame from the first base. Here V drops 3 bases and J drops 2 bases, and the junction holds 7 bases not matched to any gene. The germline V gene encodes CDR1 SGHKS and CDR2 YYEKEE (reference sequence).